This T cell receptor (beta chain) was captured by sequencing in a study of cytomegalovirus exposure and HLA in healthy donors. Study outcomes and limitations: Later, TCR association rates were found to vary by HLA locus, highest for DRB1 and lowest for HLA-C. Per a prior analysis, the majority of TCR beta V segments were productive roughly 87% or roughly 30% of the time.

Germline CDR1 LNHDA, CDR2 SQIVND (reference sequence). The germline V and J ends were trimmed by 8 bases and 5 bases, with 15 bases remaining between them. The CDR3 consists of 14 residues. PCR was performed using 60 Vbeta and 13 Jbeta primers. Original processing methods: Tens of millions of unique TCR beta chains, roughly 11 million of them shared, were counted by a later analysis. The repertoire was sequenced with immunoSEQ multiplex PCR; TCRdb's copy has only in-frame clones and lacks some. That table is the source of V, J and clone size, and D and trimming were worked out from the DNA. The sample consists of roughly 190,000 clones, 74% of them appearing once. A remark on this clone: Its antigen is not identified.

The specimen sequenced was PBMCs. This receptor was identified in a woman between 25 and 40 years old in good health and CMV-seropositive. The chain uses TRBV19 and TRBJ1-4, with D hard to call. The DNA of the CDR3 is TGTGCCAGTGCAGTAGCGGCTGCGAATGAAAAACTGTTTTTT. Encoded protein: CASAVAAANEKLFF.